This T cell receptor beta chain was captured by sequencing in a study of shared clonotypes between healthy human individuals. The study, taken as a whole, reports: Only blood samples were collected, and tissue repertoires likely differ.

The table came from immunoSEQ multiplex PCR; TCRdb's copy has only in-frame clones and leaves some out. The sample contains some 660,000 clones, around three quarters of which appear only once. This clone was picked up one time. Antigen: not known. Germline lookup yields CDR1 SGHVS and CDR2 FNYEAQ. V was shortened by 1 base and J by 6 bases, with 10 bases between the two germline ends. The length of the CDR3 is 13 residues. Splitting of CD4+ cells produced CD45RA+ naive and CD45RA-negative memory subsets. V usage is TRBV7-6 and J usage is TRBJ2-7, with D uncertain. This receptor was obtained from a young woman in good health. Sample: memory CD4+ T cells sorted from blood. Subset indicated: CD45RA-negative fraction. CDR3 protein: CASSLDGSTEQYF. CDR3 in DNA: TGTGCCAGCAGCTTAGACGGCAGTACCGAGCAGTACTTC. The variable domain in full, completed from reference TRBV7-6 and TRBJ2-7, reads GAGVSQSPRYKVTKRGQDVALRCDPISGHVSLYWYRQALGQGPEFLTYFNYEAQQDKSGLPNDRFSAERPEGSISTLTIQRTEQRDSAMYRCASSLDGSTEQYFGPGTRLTVT.